This T cell receptor (beta chain) came from a study of CD8+CD57+ T cells in acquired aplastic anemia. Study background: Average DNA yield from sorted CD4+ and CD8+ cells was approximately 3 ug. Study-wide results and limits: Roughly 28 was the count of CD8+ CDR3 sequences that patients shared with controls.

This clonotype was detected many times. Its antigen is not known. Profiles of TCR beta VDJ and CDR3 were generated from a genomic DNA template. TCRdb itself ran the reads through MiXCR, one entry per CDR3 protein. The sample includes some 150,000 distinct CDR3 sequences, around two fifths of them seen just once. Germline V lookup: CDR1 DFQATT, CDR2 SNEGSKA (reference sequence). V was pared by 4 bases and J by 6 bases, with 3 bases of the junction left unmatched. The CDR3 has 14 amino acids. The chain combines TRBV20-1 with TRBJ2-2, with TRBD2 matching 12 bases. This sequence was found in a human donor in good health, serving as a control. Sequenced sample: sorted CD4+, CD8+, or CD8+CD57+ T cells (not recorded which) from PBMCs. DNA for the CDR3: TGCAGTGCTACCTCTAGCGGGAGGGCCGGGGAGCTGTTTTTT. This codes for CSATSSGRAGELFF.